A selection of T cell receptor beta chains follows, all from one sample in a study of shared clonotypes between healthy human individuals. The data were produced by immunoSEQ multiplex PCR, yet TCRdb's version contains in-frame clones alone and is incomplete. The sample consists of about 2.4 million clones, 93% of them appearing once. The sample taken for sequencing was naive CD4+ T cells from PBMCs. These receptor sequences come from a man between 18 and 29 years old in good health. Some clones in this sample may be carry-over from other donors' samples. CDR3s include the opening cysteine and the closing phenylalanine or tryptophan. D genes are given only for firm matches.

CDR3nt: TGTGCCAGCAGCTTATTCGAGAACCCCTACAATGAGCAGTTCTTC
CDR3aa: CASSLFENPYNEQFF
d_gene: -
j_gene: TRBJ2-1
v_gene: TRBV7-3

CDR3nt: TGTGCCAGCAGTGTAAGGGTAAATTCACCCCTCCACTTT
CDR3aa: CASSVRVNSPLHF
d_gene: -
j_gene: TRBJ1-6
v_gene: TRBV25-1

CDR3nt: TGTGCCAGCAGGGGGACAGCAGCAGCCTACGAGCAGTACTTC
CDR3aa: CASRGTAAAYEQYF
d_gene: TRBD1
j_gene: TRBJ2-7
v_gene: TRBV2

CDR3nt: TGCGCCAGGTGTAGAACTAGCGGGAGGGTTAGGGAGACCCAGTACTTC
CDR3aa: CARCRTSGRVRETQYF
d_gene: TRBD2
j_gene: TRBJ2-5
v_gene: TRBV23-1

CDR3nt: TGCGCCAGCAGTGATTCCCCGAGTGGGCAGTACTTC
CDR3aa: CASSDSPSGQYF
d_gene: -
j_gene: TRBJ2-7
v_gene: TRBV10-2

CDR3nt: TGCGCCAGCAGTGACCCTACTAGCGGGAGTGCCTACAATGAGCAGTTCTTC
CDR3aa: CASSDPTSGSAYNEQFF
d_gene: TRBD2
j_gene: TRBJ2-1
v_gene: TRBV10-2

CDR3nt: TGTGCCAGCAGCCCCAAAGGAACCCCGGGACTAGGAGTAAACTTCTTC
CDR3aa: CASSPKGTPGLGVNFF
d_gene: TRBD2
j_gene: TRBJ2-1
v_gene: TRBV9

CDR3nt: TGTGCCAGCTCACCAATAGGACAAGACTATGGCTACACCTTC
CDR3aa: CASSPIGQDYGYTF
d_gene: -
j_gene: TRBJ1-2
v_gene: TRBV18

CDR3nt: TGTGCCAGCAGCCTGACCGCCGGAAACACCATATATTTT
CDR3aa: CASSLTAGNTIYF
d_gene: -
j_gene: TRBJ1-3
v_gene: TRBV28

CDR3nt: TGTGCCAGCAGGGGGACAGGGTCTGGAAACACCATATATTTT
CDR3aa: CASRGTGSGNTIYF
d_gene: TRBD1
j_gene: TRBJ1-3
v_gene: TRBV28